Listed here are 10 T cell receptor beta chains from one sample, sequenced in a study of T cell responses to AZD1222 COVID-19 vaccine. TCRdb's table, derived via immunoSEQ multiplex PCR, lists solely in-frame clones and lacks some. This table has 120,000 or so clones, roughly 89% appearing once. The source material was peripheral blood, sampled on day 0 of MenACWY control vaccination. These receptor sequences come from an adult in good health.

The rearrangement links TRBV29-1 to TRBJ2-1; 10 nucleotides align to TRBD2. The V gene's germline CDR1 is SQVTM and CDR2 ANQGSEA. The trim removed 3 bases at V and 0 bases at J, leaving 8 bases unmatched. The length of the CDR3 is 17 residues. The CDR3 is CSVDRLAGVSSYNEQFF. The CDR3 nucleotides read TGCAGCGTTGATCGGCTAGCGGGAGTAAGCTCCTACAATGAGCAGTTCTTC.

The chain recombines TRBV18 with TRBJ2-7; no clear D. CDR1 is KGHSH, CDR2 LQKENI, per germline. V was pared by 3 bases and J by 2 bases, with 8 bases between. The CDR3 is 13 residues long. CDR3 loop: CASSPAAAYEQYF. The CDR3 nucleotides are TGTGCCAGCTCACCGGCGGCCGCCTACGAGCAGTACTTC.

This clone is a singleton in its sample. The CDR3 nucleotides are TGCGCCAGCAGCTTGGCTACTAGCGGGAGCACAGATACGCAGTATTTT. The encoded protein is CASSLATSGSTDTQYF. V gene TRBV5-1 combines with J gene TRBJ2-3; 9 bases are shared with TRBD2. There are 16 residues in the CDR3. V shed 0 bases and J 0 bases; nucleotides not matched to a gene: 2. The germline gives CDR1 SGHRS, CDR2 YFSETQ.

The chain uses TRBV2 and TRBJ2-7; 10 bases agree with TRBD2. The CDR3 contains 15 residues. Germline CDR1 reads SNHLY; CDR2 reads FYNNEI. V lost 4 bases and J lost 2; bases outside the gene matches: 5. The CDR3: CASSGGTSVAYEQYF. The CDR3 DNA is TGTGCCAGCAGTGGGGGGACTAGCGTAGCCTACGAGCAGTACTTC.

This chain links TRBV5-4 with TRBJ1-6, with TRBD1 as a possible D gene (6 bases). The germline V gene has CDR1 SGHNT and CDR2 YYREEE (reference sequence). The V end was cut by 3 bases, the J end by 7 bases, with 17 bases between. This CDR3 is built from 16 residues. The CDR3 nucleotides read TGTGCCAGCAGCTCGACGCGGGGGCGGGTAAATTCACCCCTCCACTTT. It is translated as CASSSTRGRVNSPLHF.

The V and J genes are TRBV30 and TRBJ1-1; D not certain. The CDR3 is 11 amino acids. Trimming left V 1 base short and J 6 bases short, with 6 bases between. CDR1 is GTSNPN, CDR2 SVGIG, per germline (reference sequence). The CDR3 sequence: CAWSAAAEAFF. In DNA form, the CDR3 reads TGTGCCTGGAGTGCGGCCGCTGAAGCTTTCTTT.

DNA of the CDR3: TGTGCCAGCAGCTCCGACTTTACCTCTTGGCGGGATACGCAGTATTTT. It specifies CASSSDFTSWRDTQYF. The chain employs TRBV11-3 and TRBJ2-3; D unresolved. Germline values: CDR1 SGHNT, CDR2 YENEEA. The CDR3 covers 16 residues. V was pared by 4 bases and J by 6 bases, with 20 bases between. Complete variable domain (other parts from reference TRBV11-3 and TRBJ2-3): EAGVVQSPRYKIIEKKQPVAFWCNPISGHNTLYWYLQNLGQGPELLIRYENEEAVDDSQLPKDRFSAERLKGVDSTLKIQPAELGDSAVYLCASSSDFTSWRDTQYFGPGTRLTVL.

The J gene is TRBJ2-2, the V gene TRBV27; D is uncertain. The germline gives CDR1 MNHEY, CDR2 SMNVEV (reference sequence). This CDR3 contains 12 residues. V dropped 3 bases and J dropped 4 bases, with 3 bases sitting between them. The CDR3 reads CASSLGTGELFF. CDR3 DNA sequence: TGTGCCAGCAGTTTGGGCACCGGGGAGCTGTTTTTT.

The CDR3 DNA reads TGTGCCAGCAGCGCAGGGGAGGGAGTCTCTGGGGCCAACGTCCTGACTTTC. This sequence encodes CASSAGEGVSGANVLTF. The genes are TRBV11-2 and TRBJ2-6, with D possibly being TRBD2 (7 bases). Trimming removed 5 bases at V and 0 bases at J, with 14 bases between. This CDR3 spans 17 amino acids. Looked up from germline, CDR1 is SGHAT and CDR2 is FQNNGV.

CDR3 in amino acids: CASTPQETQYF. In DNA, the CDR3 is TGTGCCAGCACCCCCCAAGAGACCCAGTACTTC. The chain has TRBV25-1 and TRBJ2-5; D call uncertain. V was shortened by 7 bases and J by 1 base, with 4 bases between the two germline ends. This CDR3 spans 11 amino acids. Per the germline V gene, CDR1 is MGHDK and CDR2 is SYGVNS.